This TCR beta chain derives from a study of blood T cell repertoires in COVID-19 (TCRdb year 2020). Looking at the study overall: Samples from collaborators originated in the United States, Italy and Spain and spanned both the acute and convalescent phases of COVID-19. The prospective study material was composed of cDNA or gDNA derived from T cells, B-cell-depleted T cells, or PBMCs. The dataset comprised deeply sampled blood TCRbeta repertoires from subjects exposed to, actively infected with, or recovered from COVID-19. The repertoires were made available in a free public database intended to serve as a resource for research on the immune response to SARS-CoV-2. Samples came from the ongoing ImmuneRACE study (first 160 participants) plus 1,254 subjects from 6 global collaborators. Sample metadata almost always included a de-identified subject ID, COVID-19 status, age in years and sex. Where HLA class I and class II types were available, the types were taken from metadata supplied by the sample provider, not from assay-based typing. Findings and caveats that apply to the study as a whole: The quantity of clinical and demographic metadata differed by source and by participant and was supplied without curation.

Concerning this clone: Its antigen is unknown. No much larger clonotype is one base removed from it; base qualities were not supplied.

The CDR3 measures 14 amino acids from cysteine to phenylalanine. Only the CDR3 part of the read is kept: 42 bases, read in frame from the first base. The germline V gene encodes CDR1 SGHRS and CDR2 YFSETQ. The junction shows trimming of 4 bases on V and 1 base on J, plus 11 bases between the germline ends. TCRbeta CDR3 regions were amplified from genomic DNA using the immunoSEQ Assay, a bias-controlled multiplex PCR. On the authors' methods: The number of nucleated cells in each sample was estimated by amplification of reference gene primers within the assay. To quantify the absolute abundance of each unique TCRbeta CDR3 rearrangement, sequence reads were collapsed and filtered. For each sample, productive Simpson clonality was calculated by taking the square root of Simpson's diversity index across productive rearrangements. The immuneACCESS repertoire file appears here via TCRdb, limited to in-frame rearrangements. These files lack a portion of the clones; in checked studies, under half of the deficit traces to unresolved V genes, and the cause of the others is not known. V, J and clone size were drawn from that table, and D and trimming were deduced from the DNA. The sample table holds 80,000 to 100,000 clones, of which roughly 86% were seen once. About 24% of the sample rests with the top ten.

Whole blood was collected in K2EDTA tubes by collaborating institutions according to the institutions' own protocols. Collaborator samples were shipped for TCRbeta analysis as frozen whole blood, isolated PBMCs, or DNA extracted from either sample type. The source of this sequence is a woman aged 80 or over in a cohort sampled during active or convalescent COVID-19. The specimen sequenced was peripheral blood. Recombination connected TRBV5-1 to TRBJ1-1; no D gene can be assigned with confidence. CDR3 reads: CASSRDPPNTEAFF. The bases are TGCGCCAGCAGCCGGGATCCCCCGAACACTGAAGCTTTCTTT.